The clone carrying this T cell receptor (beta chain) occurred many times. Trimming at V came to 1 base and at J to 4 bases, leaving 11 bases not matched to a gene. This CDR3 has 17 amino acids. CDR1 is SEHNR and CDR2 is FQNEAQ in the germline V gene (reference sequence). The data originate from a study of regulatory T cells in long-lasting Graves disease. Building the TCR beta libraries relied on iRepertoire HTBI primers, and CDR3 regions underwent Arm-PCR. TCRdb fed the multiplex PCR reads into MiXCR, producing one record per CDR3 protein. The sample includes approximately 540,000 distinct CDR3 sequences, around 12% seen only once; the top ten take around 9.3%. Time point: newly diagnosed GD, antithyroid drugs for less than 3 months. PBMC-extracted RNA yielded the TCR library. These data were also reused for a study on T cells in Graves' hyperthyroidism and ophthalmopathy. This second study says: Blood shared most expanded thyroid clonotypes above 0.001. Ophthalmopathy was model-predicted a median 6.5 months pre-onset.

The chain couples TRBV7-9 to TRBJ2-7, with TRBD1 matching 9 bases. Sequencing used peripheral blood mononuclear cells (PBMCs), obtained at new diagnosis, from a patient treated with antithyroid drugs. The receptor comes from a woman in her twenties or thirties with Graves disease. DNA for the CDR3: TGTGCCAGCAGCTTAGGTCCGGGACAGGGAGAGTCGTACGAGCAGTACTTC. The encoded protein is CASSLGPGQGESYEQYF.